One sample yielded the 32 T cell receptor beta chains listed below, sequenced in a study of T-cell memory formation after mild COVID-19. TCRdb processed the 5' RACE reads anew with MiXCR; each CDR3 protein has one entry. Of under 700,000 distinct CDR3 sequences listed, about a fifth are singletons. The sequenced sample was PBMCs or a T cell subset sorted from them (not recorded which). The receptors were gathered from an adult woman who had mild COVID-19 (a few samples of this study predate the infection). Cell type and time point are not known.

Only a few counts were recorded for this clonotype. This sequence joins TRBV5-1 and TRBJ2-5; 9 bases map to TRBD2. Unmatched junction bases numbered 3, after V lost 2 bases and J lost 4 bases. The CDR3 is 14 residues long. Per germline, CDR1 SGHRS and CDR2 YFSETQ. For the CDR3, the DNA is TGCGCCAGCAGCTTCAGCGGGGGGACAGAGACCCAGTACTTC. Protein product: CASSFSGGTETQYF.

V and J are TRBV24-1 and TRBJ1-2, with TRBD1 matching 10 bases. Germline CDR1 reads KGHDR; CDR2 reads SFDVKD. V lost 1 base, J lost 0 bases, and 1 base stayed unmatched. CDR3 length equals 16 residues. The CDR3 nucleotides are TGTGCCACCAGTGATTTTGGGACAGGGGCTAACTATGGCTACACCTTC. Translated, it gives CATSDFGTGANYGYTF.

The V call is TRBV7-2, the J call TRBJ2-1, with 9 bases identical to TRBD2. From germline, CDR1 is SGHTA and CDR2 FQGNSA. This CDR3 region has 16 residues. V gave up 4 bases and J gave up 1 base; unmatched junction bases: 5. The CDR3: CASSSPAGGSYNEQFF. CDR3 nucleotide sequence: TGTGCCAGCAGCTCCCCGGCGGGAGGGTCCTACAATGAGCAGTTCTTC. Full variable domain (missing parts from reference TRBV7-2 and TRBJ2-1): GAGVSQSPSNKVTEKGKDVELRCDPISGHTALYWYRQSLGQGLEFLIYFQGNSAPDKSGLPSDRFSAERTGGSVSTLTIQRTQQEDSAVYLCASSSPAGGSYNEQFFGPGTRLTVL.

This clonotype was detected only a few times. This chain joins TRBV12-3 or TRBV12-4 and TRBJ2-1, with D possibly TRBD1 on 7 matching bases. The CDR3 contains 16 residues. Trimming removed 6 bases from V and 4 bases from J, with 19 bases in between. The CDR3: CASRTTRQGGYNEQFF. CDR3 sequence (DNA): TGTGCCAGCAGGACGACGCGGCAGGGGGGATACAATGAGCAGTTCTTC.

This clonotype has a count of ten or more. The CDR3 sequence: CASSDRDRAYEQYF. CDR3 DNA: TGTGCCAGCAGCGACCGGGACAGGGCCTACGAGCAGTACTTC. The J gene is TRBJ2-7, the V gene TRBV3-1, with 9 bases matching TRBD1. The CDR3 runs to 14 residues. Germline loops: CDR1 LGHDT, CDR2 YNNKEL (reference sequence). V shed 5 bases, J shed 2 bases, and the junction held 4 bases outside the gene matches.

The chain is built from TRBV30 and TRBJ2-5; 8 bases are a match to TRBD2. This CDR3 has 15 residues. Germline V gives CDR1 GTSNPN, CDR2 SVGIG (reference sequence). Germline trimming cut 5 bases from V and 7 bases from J; bases unmatched to any gene: 15. The CDR3 DNA reads as TGTGCCTGGCTATCGGGGGCTAGCGGGTTAAGGACCCAGTACTTC. Amino acid sequence: CAWLSGASGLRTQYF.

Only a few counts were recorded for this clonotype. The J gene is TRBJ2-1, the V gene TRBV11-2; 10 nucleotides agree with TRBD2. V lost 5 bases and J lost 8; bases outside the gene matches: 12. Germline CDR1 and CDR2: SGHAT and FQNNGV. The CDR3 is made up of 16 amino acids. As DNA, the CDR3 is TGTGCCAGCAGCCATTACGGACTAGCGGTCGTCCATGAGCAGTTCTTC. Translated: CASSHYGLAVVHEQFF.

In this sample, this clonotype turned up a few times. The chain uses TRBV29-1 and TRBJ1-1; possible D gene TRBD1, 5 bases. From germline, CDR1 is SQVTM and CDR2 ANQGSEA. The CDR3 spans 13 residues. V lost 6 bases, J lost 9 bases, and 20 bases lay in between. The DNA for the CDR3 is TGCAGCGTCGTAACAGGAGGCCCTGATAAAGCTTTCTTT. Its translation: CSVVTGGPDKAFF.

This chain links TRBV7-9 with TRBJ2-7, with TRBD2 matching 8 bases. The CDR3 covers 15 residues. CDR1 SEHNR and CDR2 FQNEAQ come from the germline V gene (reference sequence). Trimming at V came to 7 bases and at J to 7 bases, leaving 15 bases not matched to a gene. CDR3 amino acids: CASTPRRAGGGEQYF. In DNA form, the CDR3 reads TGTGCCAGCACTCCAAGGAGGGCGGGGGGAGGTGAGCAGTACTTC.

V gene TRBV6-6 combines with J gene TRBJ1-6, with 10 bases matching TRBD1. The CDR3 runs 17 residues. Per germline, CDR1 MNHNY and CDR2 SVGAGI (reference sequence). Unmatched junction bases numbered 8, after V lost 2 bases and J lost 7 bases. CDR3 residues: CASSYGDRGGWNSPLHF. The CDR3 DNA reads as TGTGCCAGCAGTTACGGGGACAGGGGTGGGTGGAATTCACCCCTCCACTTT.

This clonotype was counted between two and nine times. V is TRBV20-1 and J is TRBJ2-3; D might be TRBD2 (5 bases). Deletions cut 6 bases from V and 2 bases from J, with 9 bases between. Germline values: CDR1 DFQATT, CDR2 SNEGSKA (reference sequence). The CDR3 length is 12 residues. This CDR3 reads CSAAGHTDTQYF. The CDR3 coding sequence is TGCAGTGCCGCGGGTCACACAGATACGCAGTATTTT.

This clonotype appeared once. The CDR3 DNA is TGTGCCAGCAGCAAACGGGCCGCCAGGACTAGCGGGAGTTCTAAAGATACGCAGTATTTT. Translation gives CASSKRAARTSGSSKDTQYF. The chain couples TRBV21-1 to TRBJ2-3; TRBD2, the D gene given by the table, was not confirmed from the DNA. TRBV21-1 is a pseudogene segment. CDR3 length equals 20 residues.

This clonotype was recorded a few times. CDR3 bases: TGCGCCAGCAGCTTGACAGGGGGAGTCCCTGGAGGGGAGCTGTTTTTT. It translates to CASSLTGGVPGGELFF. The genes are TRBV5-1 and TRBJ2-2; the match to TRBD1 covers 8 bases. V lost 1 base, J lost 8 bases, and 10 bases stayed unmatched. This CDR3 spans 16 amino acids. From germline, CDR1 is SGHRS and CDR2 YFSETQ.

This clonotype was observed a few times. The chain has TRBV21-1 and TRBJ1-2. TRBV21-1 is a listed pseudogene. The CDR3 is made up of 13 amino acids. The CDR3 DNA follows: TGTGCCAGCAGCAAGATTATATTCTATGGCTACACCTTC. This translates into CASSKIIFYGYTF.

This clonotype came up once. This chain links TRBV27 with TRBJ2-1; 13 nucleotides line up with TRBD2. Germline V gene lookup returns CDR1 MNHEY and CDR2 SMNVEV (reference sequence). Losses at the gene ends were 6 bases for V and 5 bases for J; bases not matched to a gene: 1. This CDR3 is built from 14 residues. CDR3 in amino acids: CASRGLAGNNEQFF. In DNA form, the CDR3 reads TGTGCCAGCAGGGGACTAGCGGGGAACAATGAGCAGTTCTTC.

This clonotype was seen a handful of times. The chain is built from TRBV2 and TRBJ2-1; 8 positions match TRBD1. V was pared by 4 bases and J by 6 bases, with 8 bases of the junction left unmatched. Germline assignment: CDR1 SNHLY and CDR2 FYNNEI. The CDR3 runs 15 residues. CDR3 protein: CASSGGTGGSNEQFF. CDR3 nucleotides: TGTGCCAGCAGTGGAGGGACAGGAGGGTCCAATGAGCAGTTCTTC.

V usage is TRBV15 and J usage is TRBJ2-3, with D perhaps TRBD1 or TRBD2 (6 bases each). V was clipped by 0 bases and J by 4 bases, with 8 bases between them. CDR3 length equals 14 residues. Germline CDR1 is LNHNV and CDR2 is YYDKDF (reference sequence). CDR3 nucleotides: TGTGCCACCAGCAGAGATAGGGGGGCAGATACGCAGTATTTT. Its translation: CATSRDRGADTQYF.

V and J are TRBV10-2 and TRBJ1-1, with D unresolved. V shed 3 bases and J shed 10 bases, with 24 bases lying between them. CDR1 WSHSY and CDR2 SAAADI come from the germline V gene. The CDR3 is 16 amino acids. Here the CDR3 DNA reads TGCGCCAGCAGTGATTTGGGAACCACGCTTCGGGAAGGAGCTTTCTTT. It translates to CASSDLGTTLREGAFF.

This chain links TRBV5-4 with TRBJ2-2, with 7 bases matching TRBD2. Trimming removed 4 bases from V and 0 bases from J; junction bases left unmatched: 3. The CDR3 spans 15 residues. CDR1 and CDR2 from the germline V gene are SGHNT and YYREEE (reference sequence). CDR3 amino acids: CASSHAGANTGELFF. CDR3 in DNA: TGTGCCAGCAGCCACGCGGGAGCGAACACCGGGGAGCTGTTTTTT.

The V gene is TRBV27, the J gene TRBJ2-7; 12 bases are a match to TRBD2. Germline V gene sequence: CDR1 MNHEY, CDR2 SMNVEV (reference sequence). The CDR3 extends over 15 amino acids. Unmatched junction bases numbered 5, after V lost 3 bases and J lost 5 bases. CDR3 DNA: TGTGCCAGCAGTTTTACTAGCGGGGGGCGCGACGAGCAGTACTTC. It specifies CASSFTSGGRDEQYF.

CDR3 coding DNA: TGCAGTGTCTCTCAAGAGACCCAGTACTTC. Translating it yields CSVSQETQYF. J is TRBJ2-5 and V is TRBV20-1; D is undetermined. Trimming removed 7 bases at V and 2 bases at J, with 5 bases between. The CDR3 extends over 10 amino acids. The germline gives CDR1 DFQATT, CDR2 SNEGSKA (reference sequence).

This clonotype appeared a few times. CDR3 nucleotides: TGCGCCAGCAGCTTGGTCGGCGGCCTGGTAGATGAGCAGTTCTTC. Its translation is CASSLVGGLVDEQFF. The rearrangement links TRBV5-1 to TRBJ2-1; D is unresolved. The germline V and J ends were trimmed by 0 bases and 8 bases, with 15 bases remaining between them. CDR1 is SGHRS and CDR2 is YFSETQ in the germline V gene. The length of the CDR3 is 15 residues.

The chain has TRBV20-1 and TRBJ2-5; D is possibly TRBD1 (6 bases). V lost 5 bases to trimming and J lost 1 base, with 17 bases between them. Germline CDR1 DFQATT, CDR2 SNEGSKA (reference sequence). The CDR3 extends over 15 amino acids. CDR3 protein: CSAGRTSGVQETQYF. CDR3 bases: TGCAGTGCTGGCCGAACCTCAGGGGTCCAAGAGACCCAGTACTTC.

This clonotype was counted many times. The rearrangement uses TRBV5-5 and TRBJ1-5, with 8 bases fitting TRBD1. Germline-derived CDR1 and CDR2 are SGHKS and YYEKEE (reference sequence). The CDR3 contains 14 residues. The J segment lost 2 bases and the V segment lost 3 bases, leaving 1 base of the junction unmatched. This chain's CDR3 is CASSWGQGNQPQHF. Written as DNA, the CDR3 is TGTGCCAGCAGCTGGGGACAGGGCAATCAGCCCCAGCATTTT.

The V gene is TRBV5-6, the J gene TRBJ1-1; D gene unclear. The V end was cut by 1 base, the J end by 4 bases, with 8 bases between. From germline, CDR1 is SGHDT and CDR2 YYEEEE. The CDR3 has 13 residues. This chain's CDR3 is CASSLTRVTEAFF. CDR3 in DNA: TGTGCCAGCAGCTTGACGAGGGTCACTGAAGCTTTCTTT.

This clonotype was picked up many times. This rearrangement joins TRBV7-9 to TRBJ2-1; D not resolved. Trimming took 5 bases from V and 7 from J, leaving 12 bases between them. The CDR3 is 13 amino acids. The germline gives CDR1 SEHNR, CDR2 FQNEAQ (reference sequence). CDR3 coding DNA: TGTGCCAGCAGCCCACCAATGGGAAATGAGCAGTTCTTC. Protein product: CASSPPMGNEQFF. Complete variable domain (other parts from reference TRBV7-9 and TRBJ2-1): DTGVSQNPRHKITKRGQNVTFRCDPISEHNRLYWYRQTLGQGPEFLTYFQNEAQLEKSRLLSDRFSAERPKGSFSTLEIQRTEQGDSAMYLCASSPPMGNEQFFGPGTRLTVL.

The rearrangement joins TRBV27 to TRBJ2-2, with a possible D match to TRBD2 (5 bases). Trimming took 3 bases from V and 3 from J, leaving 8 bases between them. This CDR3 region has 14 residues. Germline values: CDR1 MNHEY, CDR2 SMNVEV (reference sequence). The CDR3 is CASSFLADTGELFF. The CDR3 region has the DNA TGTGCCAGCAGTTTCCTAGCTGACACCGGGGAGCTGTTTTTT.

In its sample, this clonotype was seen a few times. The chain has TRBV5-1 and TRBJ1-4; possible D gene TRBD1, 5 bases. V lost 4 bases and J 4 bases, leaving 11 bases between the germline ends. The germline CDR1 and CDR2 sequences are SGHRS and YFSETQ. The CDR3 runs 14 residues. CDR3 nucleotide sequence: TGCGCCAGCAGCCCGGGACCCGATAATGAAAAACTGTTTTTT. Residues: CASSPGPDNEKLFF.

This clonotype has only a few counts. The V call is TRBV29-1, the J call TRBJ2-1; tentatively, D is TRBD2 (7 bases). The V gene lost 4 bases and the J gene lost 5 bases, with 45 bases spanning the gap. The germline V gene encodes CDR1 SQVTM and CDR2 ANQGSEA. The CDR3 covers 24 residues. In nucleotides, the CDR3 is TGCAGCGTTGCCGGGAGGAGTTCGGGAGCTACGAAAATAGCTAGGGAAGGGGGGAACAATGAGCAGTTCTTC. It specifies CSVAGRSSGATKIAREGGNNEQFF.

This clonotype was seen once. The rearrangement links TRBV6-1 to TRBJ2-3; 12 bases match TRBD2. The CDR3 extends over 21 amino acids. The V gene's germline CDR1 is MNHNS and CDR2 SASEGT. V shed 2 bases and J 6 bases; nucleotides not matched to a gene: 21. CDR3 residues: CASSERGSRWTSGIAPDTQYF. CDR3 coding DNA: TGTGCCAGCAGTGAAAGAGGTTCCAGATGGACTAGCGGGATAGCTCCCGATACGCAGTATTTT.

This clonotype came up a few times. This chain uses TRBV14 with TRBJ2-1; 8 bases align to TRBD2. CDR1 and CDR2 from the germline V gene are SGHDN and FVKESK. J was trimmed by 1 base and V by 3 bases; bases with no gene match: 23. The CDR3 has 22 residues. CDR3 region: CASSQLYSPVSGASRSYNEQFF. CDR3 nucleotide sequence: TGTGCCAGCAGCCAGTTATATAGTCCGGTTAGCGGGGCTAGCAGGTCCTACAATGAGCAGTTCTTC.

V is TRBV6-2 or TRBV6-3 and J is TRBJ2-7; D remains unclear. Looked up from germline, CDR1 is MNHEY and CDR2 is SVGEGT. This CDR3 is 12 amino acids long. The V and J ends lost 6 bases and 7 bases respectively, with 13 bases between them. The CDR3 loop reads CASSPILLEQYF. Written as DNA, the CDR3 is TGTGCCAGCAGCCCTATTCTCTTGGAGCAGTACTTC.